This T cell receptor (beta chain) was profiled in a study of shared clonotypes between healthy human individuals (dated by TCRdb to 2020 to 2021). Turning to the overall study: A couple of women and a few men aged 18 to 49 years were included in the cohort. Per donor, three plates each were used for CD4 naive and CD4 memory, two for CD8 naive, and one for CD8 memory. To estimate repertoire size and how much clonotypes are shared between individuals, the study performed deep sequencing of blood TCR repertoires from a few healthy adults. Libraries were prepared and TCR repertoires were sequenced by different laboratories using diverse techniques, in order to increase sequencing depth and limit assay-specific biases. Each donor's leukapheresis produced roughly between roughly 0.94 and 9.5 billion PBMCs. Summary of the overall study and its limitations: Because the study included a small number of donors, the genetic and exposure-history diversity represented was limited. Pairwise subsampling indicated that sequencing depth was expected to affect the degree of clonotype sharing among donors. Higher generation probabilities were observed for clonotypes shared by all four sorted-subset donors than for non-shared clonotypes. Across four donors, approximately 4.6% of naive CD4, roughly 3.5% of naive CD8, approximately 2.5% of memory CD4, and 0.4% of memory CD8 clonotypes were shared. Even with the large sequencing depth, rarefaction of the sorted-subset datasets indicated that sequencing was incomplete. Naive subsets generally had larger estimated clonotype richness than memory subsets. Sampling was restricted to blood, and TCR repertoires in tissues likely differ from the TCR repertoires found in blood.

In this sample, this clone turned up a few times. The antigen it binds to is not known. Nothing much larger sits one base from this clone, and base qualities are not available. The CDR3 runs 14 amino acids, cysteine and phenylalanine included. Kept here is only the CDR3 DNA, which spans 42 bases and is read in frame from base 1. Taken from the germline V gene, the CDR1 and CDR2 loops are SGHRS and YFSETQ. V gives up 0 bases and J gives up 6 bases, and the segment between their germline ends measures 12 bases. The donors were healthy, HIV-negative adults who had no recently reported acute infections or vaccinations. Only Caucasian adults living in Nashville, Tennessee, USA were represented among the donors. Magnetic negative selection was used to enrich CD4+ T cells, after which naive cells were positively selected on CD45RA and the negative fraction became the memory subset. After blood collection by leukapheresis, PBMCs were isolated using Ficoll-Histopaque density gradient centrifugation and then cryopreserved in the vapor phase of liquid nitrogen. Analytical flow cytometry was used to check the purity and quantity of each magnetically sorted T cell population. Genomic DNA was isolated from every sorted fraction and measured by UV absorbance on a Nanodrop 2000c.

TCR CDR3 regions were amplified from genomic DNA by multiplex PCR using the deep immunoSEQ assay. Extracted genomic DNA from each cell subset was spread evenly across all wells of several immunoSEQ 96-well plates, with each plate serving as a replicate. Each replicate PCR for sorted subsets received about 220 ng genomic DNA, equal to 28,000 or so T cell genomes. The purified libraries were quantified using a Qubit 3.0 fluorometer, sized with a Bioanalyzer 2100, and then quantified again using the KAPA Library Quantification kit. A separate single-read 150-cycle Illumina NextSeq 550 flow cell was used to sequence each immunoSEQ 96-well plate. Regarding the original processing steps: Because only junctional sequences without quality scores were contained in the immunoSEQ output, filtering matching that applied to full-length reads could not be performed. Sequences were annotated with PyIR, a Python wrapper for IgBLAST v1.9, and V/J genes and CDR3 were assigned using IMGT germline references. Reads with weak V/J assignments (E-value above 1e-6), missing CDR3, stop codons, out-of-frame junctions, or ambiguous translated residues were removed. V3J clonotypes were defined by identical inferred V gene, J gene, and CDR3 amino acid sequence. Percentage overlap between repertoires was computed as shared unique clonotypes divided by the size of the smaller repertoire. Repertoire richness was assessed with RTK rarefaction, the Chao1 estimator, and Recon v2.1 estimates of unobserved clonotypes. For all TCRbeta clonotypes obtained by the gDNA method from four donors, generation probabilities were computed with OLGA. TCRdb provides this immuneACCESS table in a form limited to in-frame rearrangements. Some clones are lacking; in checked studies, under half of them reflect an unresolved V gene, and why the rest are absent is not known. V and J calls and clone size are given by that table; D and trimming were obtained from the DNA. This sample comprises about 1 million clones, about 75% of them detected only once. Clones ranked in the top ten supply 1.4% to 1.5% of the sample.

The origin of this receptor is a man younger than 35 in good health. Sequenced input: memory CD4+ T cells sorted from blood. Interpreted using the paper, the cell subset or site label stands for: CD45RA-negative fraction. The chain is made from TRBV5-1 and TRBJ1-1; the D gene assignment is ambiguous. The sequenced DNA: TGCGCCAGCAGCTTGGAGGACGGAATGGCTGAAGCTTTCTTT. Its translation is CASSLEDGMAEAFF.